What follows describes a single T cell receptor (beta chain). This record belongs to a study of T cell changes during pregnancy in multiple sclerosis. Germline values: CDR1 GTSNPN, CDR2 SVGIG (reference sequence). Trimming shortened V by 3 bases and J by 7 bases, and 24 bases separated the two germline ends. The CDR3 sequence is 16 residues long. Libraries were prepared by immunoSEQ multiplex PCR; TCRdb keeps only in-frame clonotypes and omits some of them. The sample records around 92,000 clones, approximately 94% being singletons. The chain joins TRBV30 to TRBJ1-2; D unresolved. The sequencing used peripheral blood, collected in the third trimester of pregnancy. The sequence was obtained from a female donor with multiple sclerosis, enrolled in a pregnancy study. The CDR3 sequence: CAWRVCLGVDCFGYTF. CDR3 in DNA: TGTGCCTGGAGGGTCTGTCTCGGCGTTGACTGCTTTGGCTACACCTTC. Variable domain in full (rest from reference TRBV30 and TRBJ1-2): SQTIHQWPATLVQPVGSPLSLECTVEGTSNPNLYWYRQAAGRGLQLLFYSVGIGQISSEVPQNLSASRPQDRQFILSSKKLLLSDSGFYLCAWRVCLGVDCFGYTFGSGTRLTVV.